This T cell receptor beta chain is from a study of blood T cell repertoires in COVID-19. Across the whole study: The samples span acute and convalescent COVID-19 from the United States, Italy and Spain.

V dropped 7 bases and J dropped 2; count of bases not matched to a gene: 4. Germline V gives CDR1 SQVTM, CDR2 ANQGSEA. This CDR3 comprises 13 residues. Some clones are missing from TCRdb's copy, which holds only in-frame ones; the method was immunoSEQ multiplex PCR. The table has approximately 250,000 clones, 65% to 90% seen once. The rearrangement uses TRBV29-1 and TRBJ2-3; 9 bases are shared with TRBD2. This receptor was identified in a man aged 30 to 45 with active or convalescent COVID-19. The specimen was peripheral blood. CDR3 nucleotide sequence: TGCAGCGCTAGCGGGGTGGACACAGATACGCAGTATTTT. Translation: CSASGVDTDTQYF.